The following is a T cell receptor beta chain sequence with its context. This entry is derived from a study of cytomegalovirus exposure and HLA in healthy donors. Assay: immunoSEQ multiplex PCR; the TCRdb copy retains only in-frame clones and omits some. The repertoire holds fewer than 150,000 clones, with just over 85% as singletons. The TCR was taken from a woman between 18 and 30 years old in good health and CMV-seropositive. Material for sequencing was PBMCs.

The CDR3 here is CASSPQGLAGGTDTQYF. The CDR3 DNA is TGTGCCAGCAGTCCTCAAGGACTAGCGGGAGGTACAGATACGCAGTATTTT. The chain recombines TRBV28 with TRBJ2-3; 14 bases fit TRBD2. The CDR3 loop spans 17 amino acids. Germline-derived CDR1 and CDR2 are MDHEN and SYDVKM. After removal of 5 bases from V and 3 bases from J, the junction contained 7 bases not matched to a gene.